The rows below give T cell receptor beta chains drawn from one sample of a study of graft-versus-host responses after intestinal transplantation. These receptors lack a known antigen. Libraries were prepared by immunoSEQ multiplex PCR; TCRdb keeps only in-frame clonotypes and omits some of them. Counted here are about 99,000 clones, roughly 93% occurring once; the ten biggest clones make up under 1.5%. The sequencing here drew on unstimulated CD8+ T cells sorted from spleen or lymph node cells, taken before intestinal transplant. The receptors derive from a human donor who received an intestinal transplant. Each CDR3 is given with its conserved first and last residue. D genes are given only for firm matches. Size is stated for part of the rows, as once, few or many counts, or as a class when the clone is expanded.

clone size | J gene | D gene | V gene | CDR3 protein | CDR3 DNA
- | TRBJ1-1 | - | TRBV10-3 | CAISESGGGTEAFF | TGTGCCATCAGTGAGTCCGGAGGTGGCACTGAAGCTTTCTTC
- | TRBJ1-4 | TRBD1 | TRBV4-1 | CASSQEPQGAGEKLFF | TGCGCCAGCAGCCAAGAACCCCAGGGGGCTGGAGAAAAACTGTTTTTT
- | TRBJ1-3 | - | TRBV7-7 | CASSLGPNSGNTIYF | TGTGCCAGCAGCCTTGGACCGAACTCTGGAAACACCATATATTTT
few | TRBJ1-4 | - | TRBV2 | CASSEARLREKLFF | TGTGCCAGCAGTGAAGCGCGGTTGCGGGAAAAACTGTTTTTT
- | TRBJ1-5 | - | TRBV4-1 | CASSQDGLNQPQHF | TGCGCCAGCAGCCAAGACGGTCTCAATCAGCCCCAGCATTTT
- | TRBJ1-2 | - | TRBV13 | CASSDEGKGYTF | TGTGCCAGCAGCGACGAAGGGAAAGGCTACACCTTC
once | TRBJ1-1 | - | TRBV18 | CASSPPTDSLFGEAFF | TGTGCCAGCTCACCGCCGACAGACAGTCTTTTCGGTGAAGCTTTCTTT
once | TRBJ1-5 | - | TRBV30 | CAWSVIGAYRDQPQHF | TGTGCCTGGAGTGTAATTGGTGCCTATAGGGATCAGCCCCAGCATTTT
- | TRBJ1-2 | - | TRBV6-6 | CASSYSTALGGYTF | TGTGCCAGCAGTTACTCGACGGCTCTTGGTGGCTACACCTTC
- | TRBJ2-1 | - | TRBV15 | CATSRWDTDNEQFF | TGTGCCACCAGCAGGTGGGACACCGACAATGAGCAGTTCTTC
- | TRBJ1-2 | - | TRBV15 | CATSSRIGQPNYGYTF | TGTGCCACCAGCTCTCGAATCGGACAGCCTAACTATGGCTACACCTTC
- | TRBJ1-2 | - | TRBV6-5 | CASSYAGDGYTF | TGTGCCAGCAGTTACGCGGGAGACGGCTACACCTTC
- | TRBJ2-3 | - | TRBV13 | CASSAPVEDTQYF | TGTGCCAGCAGCGCCCCGGTGGAGGATACGCAGTATTTT
once | TRBJ1-1 | - | TRBV15 | CATSLSKNTEAFF | TGTGCCACCAGCCTTTCAAAGAACACTGAAGCTTTCTTT
- | TRBJ2-7 | TRBD1 | TRBV29-1 | CSVRLTRDSTYEQYF | TGCAGCGTGCGCCTGACCCGGGACAGTACCTACGAGCAGTACTTC
- | TRBJ1-2 | TRBD1 | TRBV25-1 | CASSDAGQGYGYTF | TGTGCCAGCAGTGACGCAGGACAGGGCTATGGCTACACCTTC
- | TRBJ2-5 | TRBD2 | TRBV7-8 | CASSRTSGAGGETQYF | TGTGCCAGCAGCCGGACTAGCGGGGCCGGGGGTGAGACCCAGTACTTC
- | TRBJ1-6 | TRBD1 | TRBV27 | CASKGGQGRSPLHF | TGTGCCAGCAAGGGAGGACAGGGTCGTTCACCCCTCCACTTT